The sequence of this T cell receptor beta chain was determined in a study of tumor and adjacent non-tumor tissue in lung cancer (dated 2018 in TCRdb). Looking at the study overall: The cohort included about a dozen adenocarcinoma, 2 squamous cell carcinoma and 1 small cell lung cancer patients. The roughly 15 enrolled patients, of whom approximately ten were men and 5 were women, were aged about 31 to 85 years and were diagnosed with TNM stage I to III disease. A total of 95 million to 150 million productive TCRbeta reads were generated by sequencing, corresponding to an average of approximately 4.5 million reads per sample. Using bulk TCRbeta repertoires from 15 lung cancer patients, the study set lung tumor tissue side by side with matched distant non-tumor lung tissue. For each patient, one tumor sample and one normal lung sample were taken, giving 25 to 30 paired specimens that underwent TCRbeta CDR3 sequencing.

The CDR3 runs 13 amino acids, cysteine and phenylalanine included. Only the CDR3 region is kept as DNA, spanning 39 bases read in frame from base 1. Study-wide findings and limitations: The sequencing platform is not named in the methods, and unique molecular identifiers are not mentioned. Because peripheral blood was not sequenced, blood TCRbeta repertoires in the lung cancer patients of the study were not examined. Significantly higher TCR diversity (inverse Simpson) was observed in tumor tissue than in normal lung tissue (around 450 vs 150, P = 0.0075, Mann-Whitney U test). Only roughly 16 patients were in the cohort, and the authors stated that larger samples and more detailed clinical data are needed. Significantly higher TCR diversity was found in younger patients, and higher tumor TCR diversity was associated with shorter overall and disease-free survival. A significantly larger cumulative share of the repertoire was made up by the top 100 clones in normal lung than in tumor tissue.

The method behind the library was multiplex PCR. The run used an Illumina HiSeq 2500. TCRbeta libraries were constructed through three rounds of nested PCR with primers (Table S4) according to protocols adapted from ARM-PCR. Before sequencing, PCR products of 200-500 bp were cut from the gel and purified using the QIAquick gel extraction kit. Turning to the authors' computational methods: Trimmomatic was used to clean the reads, FLASH was used to merge the reads into complete CDR3 sequences, and MiTCR was used to assign the reads to V(D)J germline segments. Clonal diversity was calculated as the inverse Simpson's index using VDJtools. In-frame sequences lacking a premature stop codon were counted as productive reads. Using fastp trimming at Q25 and MiXCR clonotype assembly, TCRdb reanalyzed the public sequencing data and kept in-frame beta chains. Every entry covers one CDR3 protein and lists the most common genes and DNA from its rows. TCRdb's processing, not the authors', yielded these V and J calls. This sample comprises about 200,000 distinct CDR3 sequences, 71% of them detected only once. The biggest ten clones account for almost 25% of the sample.

RNA was isolated from bulk unsorted tissue, and RNA quality was assessed with a NanoDrop ND-1000 and an Agilent 2100. Newly diagnosed lung cancer patients without prior chemotherapy who had been admitted for thoracic surgery in China between August and November 2014 were enrolled as donors. The study excluded patients who had received radiotherapy or chemotherapy before or who had another cancer at the same time. Pieces of surgical tissue measuring roughly 1-2.1 cm3 were kept in RNAlater solution and held at -80 degrees C until needed. On this clonotype: Its antigen is unknown. An end of the junction differs from the germline gene, which may be a read error.

The chain links TRBV12-3 or TRBV12-4 with TRBJ2-3; the D gene lacks a confident call. Material: lung tumor tissue. This receptor was taken from a man aged 60 to 69 with non-small cell lung cancer. The CDR3 reads as follows: CASTSVTTDTQYF. The nucleotide sequence reads as follows: TGCGCCAGCACCTCCGTTACCACAGATACGCAGTATTTT.